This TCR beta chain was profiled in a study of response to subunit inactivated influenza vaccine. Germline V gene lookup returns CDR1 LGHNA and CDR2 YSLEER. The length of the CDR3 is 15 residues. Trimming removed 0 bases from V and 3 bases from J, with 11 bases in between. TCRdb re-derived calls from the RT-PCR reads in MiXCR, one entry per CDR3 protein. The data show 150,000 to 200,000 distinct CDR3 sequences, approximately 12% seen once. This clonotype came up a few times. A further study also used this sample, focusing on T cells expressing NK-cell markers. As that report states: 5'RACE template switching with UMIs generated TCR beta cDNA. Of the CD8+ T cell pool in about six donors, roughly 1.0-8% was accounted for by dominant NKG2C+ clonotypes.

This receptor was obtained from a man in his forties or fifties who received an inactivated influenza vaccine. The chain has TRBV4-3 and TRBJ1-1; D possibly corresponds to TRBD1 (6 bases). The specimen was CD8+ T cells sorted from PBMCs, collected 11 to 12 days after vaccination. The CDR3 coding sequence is TGCGCCAGCAGCCAAGATTGGACAGAGGACACTGAAGCTTTCTTT. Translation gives CASSQDWTEDTEAFF.